The 20 T cell receptor beta chains below all came from one sample that was sequenced in a study of HIV-infected patients and healthy controls. From the 5' RACE reads, TCRdb called clonotypes with MiXCR, one entry per CDR3 protein. Of under 20,000 distinct CDR3 sequences in the sample, 16% were seen once. Specimen: CD8+ T cells from blood. All receptors derive from a human donor in good health.

This clonotype came up many times. The V and J genes are TRBV6-6 and TRBJ2-4; D is tentatively TRBD1 or TRBD2 (5 bases each). The CDR3 totals 12 residues. V was clipped by 4 bases and J by 6 bases, with 7 bases between them. The V gene's germline CDR1 is MNHNY and CDR2 SVGAGI (reference sequence). DNA for the CDR3: TGTGCCAGCAGTTGGGACCCAAACATTCAGTACTTC. Its protein product is CASSWDPNIQYF.

This clonotype was found a few times. This chain uses TRBV29-1 with TRBJ1-4; D uncertain. The CDR3 has 16 residues. Looked up from germline, CDR1 is SQVTM and CDR2 is ANQGSEA. V was shortened by 0 bases and J by 3 bases, with 14 bases between the two germline ends. The CDR3 here is CSVEDYYYPSNEKLFF. CDR3 sequence (DNA): TGCAGCGTTGAAGATTATTACTACCCCTCTAATGAAAAACTGTTTTTT.

At least ten counts were recorded for this clonotype. This rearrangement joins TRBV7-6 to TRBJ1-4; TRBD1 matches 8 bases. This CDR3 comprises 18 residues. CDR1 is SGHVS, CDR2 FNYEAQ, per germline. V lost 4 bases, J lost 8 bases, and 18 bases stayed unmatched. CDR3 sequence reads: CASSSVGPQPGQDEKLFF. In DNA, the CDR3 is TGTGCCAGCAGCTCCGTTGGCCCTCAACCGGGACAGGACGAAAAACTGTTTTTT.

In this sample, this clonotype turned up many times. The chain couples TRBV28 to TRBJ2-3; TRBD2 aligns across 7 bases. The germline V gene has CDR1 MDHEN and CDR2 SYDVKM. With 5 bases clipped from V and 2 bases from J, the junction kept 10 bases outside the gene matches. The CDR3 consists of 16 residues. CDR3 sequence reads: CASSPSLGGYTDTQYF. CDR3 nucleotides: TGTGCCAGCAGTCCCAGTTTGGGGGGGTACACAGATACGCAGTATTTT.

This clonotype was recorded at least ten times. This chain links TRBV29-1 with TRBJ1-2, with unresolved D. The CDR3 length is 12 residues. With 7 bases removed from V and 5 bases from J, the gap between germline ends came to 14 bases. Germline values: CDR1 SQVTM, CDR2 ANQGSEA. CDR3 sequence reads: CSATSTGYGYTF. DNA for the CDR3: TGCAGCGCAACGTCAACCGGGTATGGCTACACCTTC.

This clonotype was counted at least ten times. This sequence joins TRBV25-1 and TRBJ1-6; no reliable D call. The germline gives CDR1 MGHDK, CDR2 SYGVNS. There are 12 residues in the CDR3. V lost 10 bases to trimming and J lost 5 bases, with 9 bases between them. This CDR3 is CATSQDNSPLHF. For the CDR3, the DNA is TGTGCCACCTCACAAGATAATTCACCCCTCCACTTT.

The chain couples TRBV28 to TRBJ2-5; TRBD1 matches 7 bases. Trimming cost V 3 bases and J 2 bases; bases outside gene matches: 3. This CDR3 comprises 14 residues. Germline V gene sequence: CDR1 MDHEN, CDR2 SYDVKM. In nucleotides, the CDR3 is TGTGCCAGCAGTTTCCGGACAGGTCAAGAGACCCAGTACTTC. It yields the protein CASSFRTGQETQYF.

This clonotype appeared a few times. V gene TRBV27 combines with J gene TRBJ1-5, with D hard to call. Trimming stripped 0 bases from V and 2 bases from J, with 5 bases between. The V gene's germline CDR1 is MNHEY and CDR2 SMNVEV (reference sequence). CDR3 size: 14 residues. Written as DNA, the CDR3 is TGTGCCAGCAGTTTATCGGGTCGCAATCAGCCCCAGCATTTT. It yields the protein CASSLSGRNQPQHF.

This clonotype was observed a few times. CDR3 bases: TGTGCCAGTAGCTCCTTTCCCCCCGCAGGCTACTATGGCTACACCTTC. This translates into CASSSFPPAGYYGYTF. This chain joins TRBV19 and TRBJ1-2; no firm D call. Germline V gene sequence: CDR1 LNHDA, CDR2 SQIVND (reference sequence). The CDR3 sequence is 16 residues long. Trimming stripped 6 bases from V and 3 bases from J, with 20 bases between.

The chain recombines TRBV28 with TRBJ2-2; TRBD2 might be the D (5 bases). Trimming removed 6 bases at V and 4 bases at J, with 15 bases between. The CDR3 has 15 residues. The germline V gene encodes CDR1 MDHEN and CDR2 SYDVKM. The CDR3 protein is CASRDRTGSTGELFF. DNA of the CDR3: TGTGCCAGCAGGGACCGGACGGGAAGCACCGGGGAGCTGTTTTTT.

This clonotype was counted many times. The genes are TRBV12-3 or TRBV12-4 and TRBJ1-1; TRBD1 matches 10 bases. Trimming took 4 bases from V and 3 from J; bases not matched to a gene: 11. The length of the CDR3 is 17 residues. The CDR3 protein is CASSSIAGGTGDTEAFF. For the CDR3, the DNA is TGTGCCAGCAGTTCCATCGCCGGAGGGACAGGGGACACTGAAGCTTTCTTT.

Ten or more counts support this clonotype. The chain recombines TRBV27 with TRBJ1-2; D gene unclear. Trimming stripped 10 bases from V and 7 bases from J, with 16 bases between. Per germline, CDR1 MNHEY and CDR2 SMNVEV (reference sequence). There are 12 residues in the CDR3. CDR3 residues: CATFYGKGGYTF. CDR3 DNA: TGTGCCACCTTCTATGGGAAGGGTGGCTACACCTTC.

This clonotype was seen a few times. This chain joins TRBV19 and TRBJ1-4; no reliable D call. The germline V gene encodes CDR1 LNHDA and CDR2 SQIVND (reference sequence). CDR3 size: 13 residues. V lost 8 bases and J 3 bases, leaving 10 bases between the germline ends. CDR3: CASVKGANEKLFF. The CDR3 nucleotides are TGTGCCAGTGTCAAGGGTGCTAATGAAAAACTGTTTTTT.

This clonotype occurred many times. The chain is built from TRBV4-3 and TRBJ2-3; TRBD1 or TRBD2 may be the D gene (5 bases each). In germline, CDR1 is LGHNA, CDR2 YSLEER. The CDR3 sequence is 15 residues long. Trimming pared 0 bases from V and 4 bases from J, leaving 11 bases between. CDR3 sequence reads: CASSQDNGGPDTQYF. CDR3 DNA sequence: TGCGCCAGCAGCCAAGATAATGGGGGACCAGATACGCAGTATTTT.

This clonotype was seen many times. The chain has TRBV3-1 and TRBJ1-4; TRBD1 matches 9 bases. The CDR3 has 19 residues. Germline V gene sequence: CDR1 LGHDT, CDR2 YNNKEL (reference sequence). V was clipped by 3 bases and J by 7 bases; unmatched bases: 18. The CDR3 coding sequence is TGTGCCAGCAGCCACTTCCGAACCGGGACAGGGATTTGGAGTGAAAAACTGTTTTTT. It specifies CASSHFRTGTGIWSEKLFF.

J is TRBJ2-7 and V is TRBV7-9; 10 bases map to TRBD1. Germline CDR1 reads SEHNR; CDR2 reads FQNEAQ (reference sequence). V lost 6 bases and J lost 2; bases outside the gene matches: 10. This CDR3 is 16 amino acids long. The CDR3 DNA sequence: TGTGCCAGCAGTCTAGTCGGACAGGGGGAAACCTACGAGCAGTACTTC. Protein sequence: CASSLVGQGETYEQYF. The full variable domain, its missing parts supplied by reference TRBV7-9 and TRBJ2-7, is DTGVSQNPRHKITKRGQNVTFRCDPISEHNRLYWYRQTLGQGPEFLTYFQNEAQLEKSRLLSDRFSAERPKGSFSTLEIQRTEQGDSAMYLCASSLVGQGETYEQYFGPGTRLTVT.

This clonotype was counted only a few times. This chain connects TRBV7-9 to TRBJ2-7; 7 nucleotides match TRBD1. Losses at the gene ends were 2 bases for V and 2 bases for J; bases not matched to a gene: 6. The germline CDR1 and CDR2 sequences are SEHNR and FQNEAQ (reference sequence). CDR3 length: 15 amino acids. The CDR3 loop reads CASSLSTGVTYEQYF. The CDR3 nucleotides read TGTGCCAGCAGCTTAAGTACAGGGGTCACCTACGAGCAGTACTTC.

This clonotype was recorded many times. This chain links TRBV19 with TRBJ2-1; 14 bases are shared with TRBD2. With V trimmed by 5 bases and J by 2 bases, 8 bases remained unmatched. The CDR3 covers 18 residues. Per germline, CDR1 LNHDA and CDR2 SQIVND (reference sequence). CDR3 amino acids: CASSFPRLAGGPYNEQFF. CDR3 in DNA: TGTGCCAGTAGTTTCCCGAGACTAGCGGGAGGGCCCTACAATGAGCAGTTCTTC.

V usage is TRBV13 and J usage is TRBJ1-3; D remains ambiguous. The CDR3 runs to 15 residues. Germline V gene data show CDR1 as PRHDT and CDR2 as FYEKMQ (reference sequence). V lost 5 bases and J lost 0, with 11 bases in between. In DNA form, the CDR3 reads TGTGCCAGCAGCGCTCACCTTATCTCTGGAAACACCATATATTTT. It codes for CASSAHLISGNTIYF.

The rearrangement joins TRBV10-3 to TRBJ2-5; tentative D call: TRBD2 (5 bases). Deletions cut 3 bases from V and 5 bases from J, with 16 bases between. The CDR3 runs 15 residues. Germline V gene sequence: CDR1 ENHRY, CDR2 SYGVKD. DNA of the CDR3: TGTGCCATCAGTGACGGGTCCGAGGCGGGCGAGACCCAGTACTTC. Translated: CAISDGSEAGETQYF.